One and the same sample provided the 21 T cell receptor beta chains below, sequenced in a study of blood T cells in healthy people across ages. Together with a sample-barcoded 5' primer, a J-beta primer mix was included in a second PCR lasting about 7 to 11 cycles. TCRdb reanalysed the 5' RACE reads using MiXCR and keeps one entry per CDR3 protein. This table holds 1.5 million to 2 million distinct CDR3 sequences, around 50% found once. The sample consisted of blood. These receptors were obtained from a woman in her thirties or forties in good health.

The CDR3 nucleotides are TGTGCCAGCAGCTACCCTGGGCCAGGGGAAACCCAGTACTTC. Residues: CASSYPGPGETQYF. The chain has TRBV13 and TRBJ2-5, with D perhaps TRBD1 (6 bases). The CDR3 sequence is 14 residues long. Germline V gene lookup returns CDR1 PRHDT and CDR2 FYEKMQ (reference sequence). V dropped 4 bases and J dropped 8 bases, with 17 bases sitting between them.

The chain carries TRBV27 and TRBJ2-7; TRBD1 matches at 7 bases. The end of the DNA is better explained by TRBJ2-5, so the J call may be wrong. This CDR3 contains 15 residues. Per the germline V gene, CDR1 is MNHEY and CDR2 is SMNVEV (reference sequence). The CDR3 reads CASSLWVGGGETQYF. CDR3 nucleotide sequence: TGTGCCAGCAGTTTATGGGTAGGGGGCGGGGAGACCCAGTACTTC.

The chain uses TRBV14 and TRBJ2-6; 9 nucleotides match TRBD1. J lost 4 bases, V lost 4 bases, and 20 bases had no gene match. CDR1 is SGHDN and CDR2 is FVKESK in the germline V gene. The CDR3 is made up of 21 amino acids. CDR3 sequence reads: CASSPTFLIRDRVSGANVLTF. In DNA, the CDR3 is TGTGCCAGCAGCCCGACATTTCTTATCCGGGACAGGGTATCGGGGGCCAACGTCCTGACTTTC.

This clonotype was detected a few times. This chain links TRBV20-1 with TRBJ2-1, with a tentative D call TRBD2 (6 bases). The germline CDR1 and CDR2 sequences are DFQATT and SNEGSKA (reference sequence). Trimming removed 3 bases at V and 2 bases at J, with 14 bases between. There are 15 residues in the CDR3. CDR3 nucleotide sequence: TGCAGTGCTAGGAGGAGGGGTAGACCCTACAATGAGCAGTTCTTC. It codes for CSARRRGRPYNEQFF.

The DNA for the CDR3 is TGTGCCAGCAGCCTTACGACAGGGGATAAAGAGACCCAGTACTTC. Amino acid sequence: CASSLTTGDKETQYF. The chain combines TRBV7-9 with TRBJ2-5; 8 positions match TRBD1. The ends lost 5 bases at V and 3 bases at J; junction bases unmatched: 8. CDR3 length: 15 amino acids. Germline V gene data show CDR1 as SEHNR and CDR2 as FQNEAQ (reference sequence).

This rearrangement joins TRBV4-3 to TRBJ1-6; TRBD1 aligns across 10 bases. The germline gives CDR1 LGHNA, CDR2 YSLEER. V lost 2 bases and J lost 5; bases outside the gene matches: 15. The CDR3 runs 20 residues. This chain's CDR3 is CASSQNPGTGVGINNSPLHF. In nucleotides, the CDR3 is TGCGCCAGCAGCCAAAACCCTGGGACAGGGGTAGGGATTAATAATTCACCCCTCCACTTT.

This clonotype was found a few times. The genes are TRBV7-2 and TRBJ2-7, with TRBD2 matching 7 bases. The CDR3 extends over 16 amino acids. J was trimmed by 2 bases and V by 1 base; bases with no gene match: 8. CDR1 and CDR2 from the germline V gene are SGHTA and FQGNSA. In nucleotides, the CDR3 is TGTGCCAGCAGCTTAGGGGGTAGCGGGTCCACCTACGAGCAGTACTTC. Protein: CASSLGGSGSTYEQYF. The full variable domain, rest sourced from reference TRBV7-2 and TRBJ2-7, is GAGVSQSPSNKVTEKGKDVELRCDPISGHTALYWYRQSLGQGLEFLIYFQGNSAPDKSGLPSDRFSAERTGGSVSTLTIQRTQQEDSAVYLCASSLGGSGSTYEQYFGPGTRLTVT.

The chain links TRBV28 to TRBJ2-3, with D tentatively TRBD2 (7 bases). V lost 8 bases and J 2 bases, leaving 14 bases between the germline ends. CDR1 is MDHEN and CDR2 is SYDVKM in the germline V gene. CDR3 length: 14 amino acids. The CDR3 sequence: CASGRGANTDTQYF. In nucleotides, the CDR3 is TGTGCCAGCGGTCGGGGGGCCAACACAGATACGCAGTATTTT. The full variable domain, rest sourced from reference TRBV28 and TRBJ2-3, is DVKVTQSSRYLVKRTGEKVFLECVQDMDHENMFWYRQDPGLGLRLIYFSYDVKMKEKGDIPEGYSVSREKKERFSLILESASTNQTSMYLCASGRGANTDTQYFGPGTRLTVL.

J is TRBJ1-2 and V is TRBV29-1; perhaps TRBD1 as D (6 bases). CDR3 length: 15 residues. Trimming removed 7 bases at V and 7 bases at J, with 25 bases between. Germline V gene data show CDR1 as SQVTM and CDR2 as ANQGSEA. The CDR3 DNA reads TGCAGCGCCTACGCCGGGACACCGGCAGAGGGTGGCTACACCTTC. Protein sequence: CSAYAGTPAEGGYTF. Variable domain in full (rest from reference TRBV29-1 and TRBJ1-2): SAVISQKPSRDICQRGTSLTIQCQVDSQVTMMFWYRQQPGQSLTLIATANQGSEATYESGFVIDKFPISRPNLTFSTLTVSNMSPEDSSIYLCSAYAGTPAEGGYTFGSGTRLTVV.

There are a few counts of this clonotype. CDR3 DNA: TGCGCCACCTGGGACAGGGATGTCAACGAGCAGTACTTC. Its protein product is CATWDRDVNEQYF. The rearrangement links TRBV10-2 to TRBJ2-7, with 9 bases fitting TRBD1. In germline, CDR1 is WSHSY, CDR2 SAAADI. This CDR3 comprises 13 residues. J lost 5 bases, V lost 10 bases, and 9 bases had no gene match.

This clonotype was seen at least ten times. The chain links TRBV28 to TRBJ2-7; D unclear. This CDR3 is 13 amino acids long. CDR1 is MDHEN and CDR2 is SYDVKM in the germline V gene. Trimming took off 2 bases at V and 3 bases at J, with 8 bases between the two ends. CDR3 loop: CASSLNSGYEQYF. The CDR3 DNA is TGTGCCAGCAGTTTAAATTCCGGCTACGAGCAGTACTTC.

The chain couples TRBV15 to TRBJ1-4; D is ambiguous. V lost 6 bases, J lost 7 bases, and 33 bases lay in between. The CDR3 is made up of 20 amino acids. From germline, CDR1 is LNHNV and CDR2 YYDKDF (reference sequence). This CDR3 is CATSTDIVKPGRPVSEKLFF. CDR3 coding DNA: TGTGCCACCAGTACAGACATCGTAAAACCTGGCAGGCCGGTGTCTGAAAAACTGTTTTTT. Variable domain in full (rest from reference TRBV15 and TRBJ1-4): DAMVIQNPRYQVTQFGKPVTLSCSQTLNHNVMYWYQQKSSQAPKLLFHYYDKDFNNEADTPDNFQSRRPNTSFCFLDIRSPGLGDTAMYLCATSTDIVKPGRPVSEKLFFGSGTQLSVL.

As for this clonotype: A read error may produce the germline difference seen at one junction end. The chain carries TRBV28 and TRBJ2-5; D uncertain. Germline lookup yields CDR1 MDHEN and CDR2 SYDVKM. The CDR3 has 11 residues. Here the CDR3 DNA reads TGTGCCGGCAGTTCCTTAATGGCCCAGTACTTC. Its protein is CAGSSLMAQYF.

The chain links TRBV4-1 to TRBJ1-6; 9 positions match TRBD1. This CDR3 is 17 amino acids long. J lost 8 bases, V lost 0 bases, and 8 bases had no gene match. Germline-derived CDR1 and CDR2 are MGHRA and YSYEKL. The DNA for the CDR3 is TGCGCCAGCAGCCAAGACACTGTAGGGACAGGGCATTCACCCCTCCACTTT. Translated, it gives CASSQDTVGTGHSPLHF.

V gene TRBV9 combines with J gene TRBJ1-2; D is uncertain. CDR1 is SGDLS, CDR2 YYNGEE, per germline. CDR3 size: 12 residues. Trimming removed 0 bases at V and 6 bases at J, with 6 bases between. The CDR3 nucleotides read TGTGCCAGCAGCGTAGAACCGGATGGCTACACCTTC. The encoded protein is CASSVEPDGYTF.

The CDR3 protein is CASSLAPGLTGGAQETQYF. CDR3 DNA: TGTGCCAGCAGCTTAGCTCCGGGACTAACGGGGGGGGCCCAAGAGACCCAGTACTTC. The V and J genes are TRBV7-2 and TRBJ2-5; 8 positions agree with TRBD2. Germline CDR1 reads SGHTA; CDR2 reads FQGNSA. This CDR3 comprises 19 residues. Germline trimming cut 0 bases from V and 1 base from J; bases unmatched to any gene: 13.

The rearrangement links TRBV15 to TRBJ1-4; D gene ambiguous. Germline assignment: CDR1 LNHNV and CDR2 YYDKDF (reference sequence). Trimming took off 4 bases at V and 0 bases at J, with 9 bases between the two ends. CDR3 length: 15 amino acids. The CDR3 nucleotides read TGTGCCACCAGCATAGACCGAGCAACTAATGAAAAACTGTTTTTT. Its protein product is CATSIDRATNEKLFF. The full variable domain, in which reference TRBV15 and TRBJ1-4 provide the parts outside the CDR3, is DAMVIQNPRYQVTQFGKPVTLSCSQTLNHNVMYWYQQKSSQAPKLLFHYYDKDFNNEADTPDNFQSRRPNTSFCFLDIRSPGLGDTAMYLCATSIDRATNEKLFFGSGTQLSVL.

In its sample, this clonotype was seen a few times. V usage is TRBV15 and J usage is TRBJ2-7, with D uncertain. The CDR3 consists of 13 residues. V dropped 0 bases and J dropped 4 bases, with 7 bases sitting between them. CDR1 is LNHNV and CDR2 is YYDKDF in the germline V gene (reference sequence). CDR3 sequence reads: CATSRDRQYEQYF. As DNA, the CDR3 is TGTGCCACCAGCAGAGATCGGCAGTACGAGCAGTACTTC.

The chain joins TRBV21-1 to TRBJ2-5; the table names TRBD1, a call not compared with the DNA. TRBV21-1 is marked as a pseudogene. The CDR3 is 14 amino acids. CDR3 DNA: TGTGCCAGCAGCGATACAGGGTTACAAGAGACCCAGTACTTC. Its translation is CASSDTGLQETQYF.

The rearrangement joins TRBV10-3 to TRBJ1-4, with 9 nucleotides matching TRBD1. The CDR3 has 18 residues. The trim removed 0 bases at V and 4 bases at J, leaving 9 bases unmatched. The germline gives CDR1 ENHRY, CDR2 SYGVKD. The chain's CDR3 is CAISESVKGTGLNEKLFF. CDR3 DNA sequence: TGTGCCATCAGTGAGTCTGTGAAGGGGACAGGGCTTAATGAAAAACTGTTTTTT.

The gene calls are TRBV7-2 and TRBJ2-1; no reliable D call. CDR1 and CDR2 (germline): SGHTA, FQGNSA. The CDR3 has 13 residues. The V gene lost 7 bases and the J gene lost 0 bases, with 7 bases spanning the gap. The CDR3 bases are TGTGCCAGCACGGTTTACTCCTACAATGAGCAGTTCTTC. Its protein is CASTVYSYNEQFF.